This T cell receptor (beta chain) was recorded in a study of T cell responses to AZD1222 COVID-19 vaccine. Study findings and constraints: Compared with day 0, the breadth and depth of the Spike-specific TCR repertoire rose significantly after two doses of AZD1222. Reports say nearly half of spike-specific TCRs go after unmutated variant regions. Donors in the cohort were predominantly white British and more often female, and clonal diversity was possibly underestimated.

Pooled samples include second doses given at about 4 or 12 weeks. Trimming removed 6 bases from V and 0 bases from J; junction bases left unmatched: 4. CDR3 length: 15 amino acids. Germline values: CDR1 LGHNA, CDR2 YNFKEQ. Data came from immunoSEQ multiplex PCR; TCRdb stores just in-frame clones and leaves some out. Seen here are 150,000 to 190,000 clones, roughly nine tenths observed once, and the top ten hold approximately 1.6%. Regarding this clone: Antigen unknown.

V and J are TRBV4-2 and TRBJ2-2; 7 bases are shared with TRBD1. This receptor was obtained from an adult who received the AZD1222 COVID-19 vaccine. The material was peripheral blood, obtained 28 days after the second AZD1222 dose. The CDR3 nucleotides are TGTGCCAGCAGATTGGGACAGTCGAACACCGGGGAGCTGTTTTTT. It translates to CASRLGQSNTGELFF.